The entry that follows covers one T cell receptor beta chain sequence. Its antigen is as yet unknown. The record originates from a study of cytomegalovirus exposure and HLA in healthy donors. General study findings and limits: A prior analysis recorded that most TCR beta V segments were productive about 90% or about 30% of the time.

The ends lost 5 bases at V and 7 bases at J; junction bases unmatched: 10. The CDR3 runs to 15 residues. The germline gives CDR1 LNHDA, CDR2 SQIVND (reference sequence). The study ran its PCR with 60 Vbeta and 13 Jbeta primers. In the authors' methods: In a later analysis, of roughly 83 million unique beta chains, about 10 million appeared in at least two donors. Generated by immunoSEQ multiplex PCR, the TCRdb table keeps only in-frame clones and is missing some. V and J calls and clone size are those listed in that table; D and trimming were worked out from the DNA. The table has 150,000 to 200,000 clones, around nine tenths seen once; the top ten hold about 1.7%.

V and J are TRBV19 and TRBJ1-4, with 7 bases identical to TRBD1. This TCR was recovered from a woman between 18 and 29 years old in good health and CMV-seronegative. Sequencing input: PBMCs. The DNA for the CDR3 is TGTGCCAGTAGTCGAACAACAGGGGATCGTGAAAAACTGTTTTTT. This translates into CASSRTTGDREKLFF.